The source of this T cell receptor (beta chain) is a study of OX40 agonist ivuxolimab in advanced cancers. Study-level information: An agonistic human IgG2 monoclonal antibody against OX40 (CD134) was given. In three patients, partial responses were observed, one with hepatocellular carcinoma and two with cutaneous melanoma.

Here immunoSEQ multiplex PCR was the method, and the copy in TCRdb shows in-frame clones only, minus some. The sample lists around 94,000 clones, 92% occurring once. This CDR3 contains 15 residues. V lost 5 bases and J lost 3, with 11 bases in between. The germline V gene has CDR1 SGHVS and CDR2 FQNEAQ. Sequenced material: CD4+ or CD8+ T cells sorted from blood, taken in a trial of the OX40 agonist ivuxolimab. This rearrangement joins TRBV7-8 to TRBJ1-6; the D gene is possibly TRBD1 (5 bases). The sequence was obtained from an adult with an advanced solid tumor such as melanoma, head and neck, liver or kidney cancer. The DNA of the CDR3 is TGTGCCAGCAGCAAACAGGTCGACTATAATTCACCCCTCCACTTT. Encoded protein: CASSKQVDYNSPLHF.